This T cell receptor beta chain was sequenced during a study of cytomegalovirus exposure and HLA in healthy donors. CDR1 is SGDLS and CDR2 is YYNGEE in the germline V gene. This CDR3 is 13 amino acids long. With 4 bases clipped from V and 9 bases from J, the junction kept 4 bases outside the gene matches. Findings and caveats of the study: TCR beta chains associated with HLA were, in a later analysis, more clonally expanded than equally common others. Indistinguishable V segments, including TRBV6-2 and TRBV6-3, were excluded.

On this clone: The target antigen is unknown.

As for the donors, each was a healthy bone marrow donor. The PCR used 60 Vbeta and 13 Jbeta primers. Repertoires were generated with immunoSEQ multiplex PCR, while TCRdb's copy carries only in-frame clones and drops some. The top ten hold roughly 8% of the sample, which has 100,000 to 120,000 clones, approximately 82% seen once. The chain recombines TRBV9 with TRBJ2-1; 10 bases match TRBD2. Material for sequencing was PBMCs. The sequence was collected from a man aged 40-55 years in good health and CMV-seropositive. The chain's CDR3 is CASSSIAGGEQFF. The CDR3 coding sequence is TGTGCCAGCAGCTCTATAGCGGGAGGTGAGCAGTTCTTC.